The T cell receptor beta chain described here comes from a study of blood T cell repertoires in COVID-19. Across the whole study: Both acute and convalescent COVID-19 samples were obtained from the United States, Italy and Spain.

The assay was immunoSEQ multiplex PCR, and TCRdb's table has in-frame clones only and misses some. This sample carries some 260,000 clones, 88% of them seen once, and the ten largest clones take around 0.98%. Germline CDR1 reads SGHTA; CDR2 reads FQGNSA. V was pared by 5 bases and J by 0 bases, with 11 bases between. CDR3 length equals 16 residues. The sample comprised peripheral blood. This clonotype was sampled from a woman aged 40 to 50 who had recovered from COVID-19. The V gene is TRBV7-2, the J gene TRBJ2-6; maybe TRBD1 (6 bases). CDR3 coding DNA: TGTGCCAGCAGCCCCGGACAGAGCTCTGGGGCCAACGTCCTGACTTTC. This translates into CASSPGQSSGANVLTF.